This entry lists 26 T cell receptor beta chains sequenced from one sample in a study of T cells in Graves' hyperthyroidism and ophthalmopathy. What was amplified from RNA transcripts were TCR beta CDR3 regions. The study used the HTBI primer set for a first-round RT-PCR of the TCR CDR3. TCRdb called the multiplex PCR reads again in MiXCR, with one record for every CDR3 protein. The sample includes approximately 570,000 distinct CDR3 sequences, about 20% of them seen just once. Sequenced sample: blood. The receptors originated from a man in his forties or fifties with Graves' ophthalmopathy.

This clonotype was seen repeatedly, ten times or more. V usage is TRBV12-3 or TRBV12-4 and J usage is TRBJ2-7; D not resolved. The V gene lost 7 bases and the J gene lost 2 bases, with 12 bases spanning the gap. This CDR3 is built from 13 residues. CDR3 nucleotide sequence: TGTGCCAGCACCTTAGGTCGAACCTACGAGCAGTACTTC. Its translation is CASTLGRTYEQYF.

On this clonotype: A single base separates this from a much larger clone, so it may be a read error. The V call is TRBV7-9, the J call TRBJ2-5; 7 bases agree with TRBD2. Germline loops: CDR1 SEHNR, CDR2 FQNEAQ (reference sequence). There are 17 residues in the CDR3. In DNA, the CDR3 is TGTGCCAGCAGCCAAATAGCGGGCCCGATTATCCAAGAGACCCAGCACTTC. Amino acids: CASSQIAGPIIQETQHF.

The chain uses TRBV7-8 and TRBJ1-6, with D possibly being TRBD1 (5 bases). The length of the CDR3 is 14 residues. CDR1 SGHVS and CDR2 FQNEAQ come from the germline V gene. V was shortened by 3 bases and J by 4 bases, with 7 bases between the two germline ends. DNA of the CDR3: TGTGCCAGCAGCTTTGACAGTTATAATTCACCCCTCCACTTT. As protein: CASSFDSYNSPLHF.

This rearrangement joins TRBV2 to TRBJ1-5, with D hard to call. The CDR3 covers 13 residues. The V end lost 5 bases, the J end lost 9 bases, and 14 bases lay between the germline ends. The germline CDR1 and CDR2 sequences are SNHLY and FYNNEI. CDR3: CASSPQFRGPQHF. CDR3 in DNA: TGTGCCAGCAGTCCCCAATTTCGGGGGCCCCAGCATTTT.

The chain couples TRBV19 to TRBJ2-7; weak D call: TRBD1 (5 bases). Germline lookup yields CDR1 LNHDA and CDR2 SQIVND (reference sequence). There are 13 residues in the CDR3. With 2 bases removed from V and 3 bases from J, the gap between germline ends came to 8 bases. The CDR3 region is CASSIWGNYEQYF. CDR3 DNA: TGTGCCAGTAGTATATGGGGCAACTACGAGCAGTACTTC.

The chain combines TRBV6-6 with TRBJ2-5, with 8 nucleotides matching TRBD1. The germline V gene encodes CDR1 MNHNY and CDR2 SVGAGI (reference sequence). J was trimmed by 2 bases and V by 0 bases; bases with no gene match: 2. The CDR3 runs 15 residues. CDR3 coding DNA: TGTGCCAGCAGTTACTCGACAGGGGAACAAGAGACCCAGTACTTC. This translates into CASSYSTGEQETQYF.

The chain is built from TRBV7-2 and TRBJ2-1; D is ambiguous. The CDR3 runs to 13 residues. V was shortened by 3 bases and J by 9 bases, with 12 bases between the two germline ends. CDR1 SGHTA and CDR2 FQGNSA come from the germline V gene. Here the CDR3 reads CASSFRRWGEQFF. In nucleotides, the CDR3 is TGTGCCAGCAGCTTTAGACGGTGGGGTGAGCAGTTCTTC.

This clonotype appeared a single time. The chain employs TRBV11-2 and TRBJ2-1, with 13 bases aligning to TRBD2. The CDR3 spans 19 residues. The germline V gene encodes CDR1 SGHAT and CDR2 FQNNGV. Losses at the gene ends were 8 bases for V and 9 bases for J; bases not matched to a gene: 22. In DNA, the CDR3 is TGTGCCAGCGGATACCCCCCTACCGGGACTAGCGGGATGTCGGGTGAGCAGTTCTTC. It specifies CASGYPPTGTSGMSGEQFF.

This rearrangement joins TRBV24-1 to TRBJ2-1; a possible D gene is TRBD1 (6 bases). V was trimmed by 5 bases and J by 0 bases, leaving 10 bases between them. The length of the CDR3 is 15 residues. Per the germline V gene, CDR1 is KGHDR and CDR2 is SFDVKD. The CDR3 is CATSATGSSYNEQFF. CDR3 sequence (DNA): TGTGCCACCAGTGCAACAGGGAGCTCCTACAATGAGCAGTTCTTC.

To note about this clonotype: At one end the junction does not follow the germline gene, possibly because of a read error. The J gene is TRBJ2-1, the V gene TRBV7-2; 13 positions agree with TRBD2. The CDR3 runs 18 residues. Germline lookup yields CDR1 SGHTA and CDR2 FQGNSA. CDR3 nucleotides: TGTGCCAGCAGCTTAACCGCCGGACTAGCGGGAGCCCACAATGAGCGGTTCTTC. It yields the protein CASSLTAGLAGAHNERFF.

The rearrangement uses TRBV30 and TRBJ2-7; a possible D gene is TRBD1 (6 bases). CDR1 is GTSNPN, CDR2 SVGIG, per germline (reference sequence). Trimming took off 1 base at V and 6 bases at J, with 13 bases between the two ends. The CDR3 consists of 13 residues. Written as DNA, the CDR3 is TGTGCCTGGAGTGAGGCAGGGGTGGGCGAGCAGTACTTC. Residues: CAWSEAGVGEQYF.

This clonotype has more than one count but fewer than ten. The CDR3: CAWTPSSLNNSPLHF. The DNA for the CDR3 is TGTGCCTGGACCCCGTCCAGTCTGAATAATTCACCCCTCCACTTT. This chain uses TRBV30 with TRBJ1-6; D call uncertain. CDR1 and CDR2 from the germline V gene are GTSNPN and SVGIG (reference sequence). V was clipped by 4 bases and J by 5 bases, with 15 bases between them. The CDR3 spans 15 residues.

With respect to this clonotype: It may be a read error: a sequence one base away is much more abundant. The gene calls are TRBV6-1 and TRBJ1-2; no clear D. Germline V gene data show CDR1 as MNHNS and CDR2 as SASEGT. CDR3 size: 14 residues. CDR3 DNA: TGTGCCTGCAGTATAAGGGTGGGAGACTATGGCTACACCTTC. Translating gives CACSIRVGDYGYTF.

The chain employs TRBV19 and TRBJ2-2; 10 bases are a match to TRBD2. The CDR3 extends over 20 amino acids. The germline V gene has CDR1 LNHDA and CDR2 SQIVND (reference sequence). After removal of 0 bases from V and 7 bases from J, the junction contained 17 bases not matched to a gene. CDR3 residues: CASSIDGGSGGARRIGELFF. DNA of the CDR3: TGTGCCAGTAGTATAGATGGAGGAAGCGGGGGGGCGAGGAGGATCGGGGAGCTGTTTTTT.

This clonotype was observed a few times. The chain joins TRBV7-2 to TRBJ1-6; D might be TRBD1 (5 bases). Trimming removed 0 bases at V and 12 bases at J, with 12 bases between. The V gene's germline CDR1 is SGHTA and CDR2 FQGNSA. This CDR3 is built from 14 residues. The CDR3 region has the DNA TGTGCCAGCAGCTTAGCAGGGGCTTTTAGACCCCTCCACTTT. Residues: CASSLAGAFRPLHF.

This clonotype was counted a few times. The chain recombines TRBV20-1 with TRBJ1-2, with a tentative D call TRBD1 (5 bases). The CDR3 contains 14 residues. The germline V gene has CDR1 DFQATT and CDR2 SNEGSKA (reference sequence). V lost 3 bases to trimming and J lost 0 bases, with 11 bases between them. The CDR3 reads CSASPQGPNYGYTF. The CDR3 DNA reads TGCAGTGCTAGCCCCCAGGGCCCTAACTATGGCTACACCTTC.

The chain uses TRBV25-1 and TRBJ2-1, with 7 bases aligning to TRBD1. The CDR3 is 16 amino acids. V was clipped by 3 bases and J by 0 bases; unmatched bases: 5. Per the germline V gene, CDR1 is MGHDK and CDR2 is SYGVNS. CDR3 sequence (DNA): TGTGCCAGCAGTGATTCGACAGGGAGCTCCTACAATGAGCAGTTCTTC. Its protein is CASSDSTGSSYNEQFF.

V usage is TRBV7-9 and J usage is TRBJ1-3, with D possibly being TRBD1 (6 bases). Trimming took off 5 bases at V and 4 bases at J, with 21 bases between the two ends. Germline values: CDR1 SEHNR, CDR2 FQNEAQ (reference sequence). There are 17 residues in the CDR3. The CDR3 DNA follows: TGTGCCAGCAGCCCGAGGAGACCCGCGGGGGCAGGAAACACCATATATTTT. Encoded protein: CASSPRRPAGAGNTIYF.

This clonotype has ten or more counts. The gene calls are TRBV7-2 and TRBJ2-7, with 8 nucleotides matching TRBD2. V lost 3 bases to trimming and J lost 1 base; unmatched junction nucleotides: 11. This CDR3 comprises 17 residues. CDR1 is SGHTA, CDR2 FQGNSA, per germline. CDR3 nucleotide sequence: TGTGCCAGCAGCTTGATTCCTAGCGGGCTACTTTCCTACGAGCAGTACTTC. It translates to CASSLIPSGLLSYEQYF.

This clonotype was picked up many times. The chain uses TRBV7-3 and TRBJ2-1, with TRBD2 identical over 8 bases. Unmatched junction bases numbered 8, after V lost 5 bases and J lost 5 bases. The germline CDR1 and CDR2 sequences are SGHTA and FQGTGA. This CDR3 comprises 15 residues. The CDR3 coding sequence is TGTGCCAGCAGCAGGACTATAGCGGGAAACAATGAGCAGTTCTTC. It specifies CASSRTIAGNNEQFF. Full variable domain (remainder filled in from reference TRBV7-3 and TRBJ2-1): GAGVSQTPSNKVTEKGKYVELRCDPISGHTALYWYRQSLGQGPEFLIYFQGTGAADDSGLPNDRFFAVRPEGSVSTLKIQRTERGDSAVYLCASSRTIAGNNEQFFGPGTRLTVL.

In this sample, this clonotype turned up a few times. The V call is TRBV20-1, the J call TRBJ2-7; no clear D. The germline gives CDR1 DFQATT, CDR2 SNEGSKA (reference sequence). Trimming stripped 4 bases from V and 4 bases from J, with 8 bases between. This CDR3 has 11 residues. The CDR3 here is CSATPLYEQYF. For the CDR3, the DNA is TGCAGTGCTACGCCGTTATACGAGCAGTACTTC.

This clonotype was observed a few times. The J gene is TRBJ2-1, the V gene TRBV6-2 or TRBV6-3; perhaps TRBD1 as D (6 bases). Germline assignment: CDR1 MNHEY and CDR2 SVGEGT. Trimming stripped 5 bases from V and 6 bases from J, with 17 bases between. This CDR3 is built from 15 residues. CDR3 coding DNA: TGTGCCAGCAGTCTCGCCCCGCAGGGGTTCAATGAGCAGTTCTTC. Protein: CASSLAPQGFNEQFF.

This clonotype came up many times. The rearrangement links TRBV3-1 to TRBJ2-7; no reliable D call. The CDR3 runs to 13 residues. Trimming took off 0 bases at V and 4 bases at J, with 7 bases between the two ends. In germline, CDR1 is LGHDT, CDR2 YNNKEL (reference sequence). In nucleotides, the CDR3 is TGTGCCAGCAGCCAAGATGGGGTATACGAGCAGTACTTC. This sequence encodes CASSQDGVYEQYF.

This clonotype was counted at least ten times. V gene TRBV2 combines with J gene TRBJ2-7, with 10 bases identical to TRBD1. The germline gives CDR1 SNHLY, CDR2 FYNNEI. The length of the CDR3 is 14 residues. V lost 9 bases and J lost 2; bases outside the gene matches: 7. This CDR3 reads CASTGTGVPYEQYF. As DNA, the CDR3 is TGTGCCAGTACCGGGACAGGGGTACCCTACGAGCAGTACTTC. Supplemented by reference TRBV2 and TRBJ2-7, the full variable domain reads EPEVTQTPSHQVTQMGQEVILRCVPISNHLYFYWYRQILGQKVEFLVSFYNNEISEKSEIFDDQFSVERPDGSNFTLKIRSTKLEDSAMYFCASTGTGVPYEQYFGPGTRLTVT.

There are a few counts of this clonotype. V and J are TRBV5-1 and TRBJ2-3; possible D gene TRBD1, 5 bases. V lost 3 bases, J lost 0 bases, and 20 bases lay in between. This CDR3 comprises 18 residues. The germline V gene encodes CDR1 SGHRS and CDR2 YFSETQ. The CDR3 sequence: CASSSQPATGPSTDTQYF. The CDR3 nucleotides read TGCGCCAGCAGCTCACAACCCGCCACAGGCCCTAGCACAGATACGCAGTATTTT.

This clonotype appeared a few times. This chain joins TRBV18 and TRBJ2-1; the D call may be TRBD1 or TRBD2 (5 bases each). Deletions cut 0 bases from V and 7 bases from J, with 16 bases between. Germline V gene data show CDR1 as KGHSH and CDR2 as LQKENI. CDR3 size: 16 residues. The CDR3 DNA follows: TGTGCCAGCTCACCACCCGGGGCGACGGTGGGTAATGAGCAGTTCTTC. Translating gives CASSPPGATVGNEQFF.